The present entry profiles one TCR beta chain with its context. The sample comes from a study of T-cell reconstitution after alpha-beta-depleted transplantation in children. Preparation of the TCRbeta library was carried out with unique molecular identifiers. TCRdb reanalysed the PCR reads using MiXCR and keeps one entry per CDR3 protein. The sample has some 640,000 distinct CDR3 sequences, around a sixth seen once. J was trimmed by 1 base and V by 5 bases; bases with no gene match: 6. Looked up from germline, CDR1 is SGHRS and CDR2 is YFSETQ. This CDR3 region has 16 residues. The sample in question was PBMCs from the stem cell graft donor, obtained from the stem cell graft. The rearrangement joins TRBV5-1 to TRBJ2-2; 9 positions match TRBD1. The clonotype comes from a human donor who donated a stem cell graft to a child with acute myeloid leukemia. The CDR3 region is CASRGQGHLNTGELFF. CDR3 nucleotide sequence: TGCGCCAGCAGGGGACAGGGCCATTTGAACACCGGGGAGCTGTTTTTT. Using reference TRBV5-1 and TRBJ2-2 for the parts outside the CDR3, the full variable domain is KAGVTQTPRYLIKTRGQQVTLSCSPISGHRSVSWYQQTPGQGLQFLFEYFSETQRNKGNFPGRFSGRQFSNSRSEMNVSTLELGDSALYLCASRGQGHLNTGELFFGEGSRLTVL.